Shown below are 9 T cell receptor beta chains from a single sample sequenced in a study of a mutant IDH1 vaccine in newly diagnosed glioma (dated by TCRdb to the early 2020s). These TCRs are of unknown antigen specificity. The label giving this sample's time point can be read as: week 5, during vaccination. Each vaccine dose was 300 ug of a 20-mer mutant IDH1 peptide in Montanide, given subcutaneously with topical imiquimod. Preparation of the library involved the immunoSEQ multiplex PCR assay. The table comes from immuneACCESS by way of TCRdb, which keeps in-frame sequences with V and J called. Part of the clones is missing from these tables; in studies checked, under half for an unresolved V gene and the rest for unknown reasons. The sample data list tens of thousands of clones, and around 90% of these were observed just once. The ten largest clones represent 0.5% to 0.7% of the sample. Sequencing was performed on PBMCs, taken from a glioma patient whose treatment included an IDH1 peptide vaccine. All receptors derive from a woman between 50 and 59 years old with glioma.

The chain links TRBV7-9 to TRBJ2-3; D call uncertain. CDR3 length: 16 residues. The germline V gene encodes CDR1 SEHNR and CDR2 FQNEAQ (reference sequence). V lost 2 bases, J lost 1 base, and 13 bases lay in between. CDR3 bases: TGTGCCAGCAGCTTACAGCTTCGGTCGGGCACAGATACGCAGTATTTT. It encodes CASSLQLRSGTDTQYF.

The chain uses TRBV19 and TRBJ1-6, with D possibly matching TRBD1 (6 bases). Germline loops: CDR1 LNHDA, CDR2 SQIVND (reference sequence). Between the trimmed V and J ends, which lost 5 bases and 10 bases, there was a span of 24 bases. The CDR3 sequence is 17 residues long. The CDR3 is CASSLYRDLGPGSPLHF. The CDR3 nucleotides read TGTGCCAGTAGTCTTTACAGGGACCTGGGCCCTGGGTCACCCCTCCACTTT.

This chain uses TRBV6-5 with TRBJ1-5, with a tentative D call TRBD1 (5 bases). The V end lost 9 bases, the J end lost 1 base, and 16 bases lay between the germline ends. Germline V lookup: CDR1 MNHEY, CDR2 SVGAGI. The CDR3 is made up of 15 amino acids. CDR3 DNA sequence: TGTGCCAGTGCCCTTGGGGCAGGAAGCAATCAGCCCCAGCATTTT. Residues: CASALGAGSNQPQHF.

V usage is TRBV5-6 and J usage is TRBJ2-3; 8 bases line up with TRBD2. The V gene's germline CDR1 is SGHDT and CDR2 YYEEEE. The CDR3 covers 15 residues. V lost 2 bases and J lost 3; bases outside the gene matches: 5. CDR3 in DNA: TGTGCCAGCAGCTTAGTTACGGGAGGGACAGATACGCAGTATTTT. Residues: CASSLVTGGTDTQYF.

The rearrangement uses TRBV19 and TRBJ2-7, with 7 bases that match TRBD1. CDR1 is LNHDA and CDR2 is SQIVND in the germline V gene (reference sequence). This CDR3 has 13 amino acids. Germline trimming cut 5 bases from V and 3 bases from J; bases unmatched to any gene: 4. The CDR3 sequence is CASSRWDSYEQYF. In nucleotides, the CDR3 is TGTGCCAGTAGTCGCTGGGACAGCTACGAGCAGTACTTC.

The chain is built from TRBV27 and TRBJ1-6; D may be TRBD1 (5 bases). This CDR3 contains 17 residues. From germline, CDR1 is MNHEY and CDR2 SMNVEV (reference sequence). Trimming took 2 bases from V and 4 from J, leaving 15 bases between them. The CDR3 reads CASSLVSGTVYNSPLHF. The DNA for the CDR3 is TGTGCCAGCAGTTTAGTATCGGGGACGGTATATAATTCACCCCTCCACTTT.

This sequence joins TRBV27 and TRBJ2-1; 7 positions agree with TRBD2. V shed 4 bases, J shed 5 bases, and the junction held 5 bases outside the gene matches. Germline CDR1 and CDR2: MNHEY and SMNVEV (reference sequence). This CDR3 is 14 amino acids long. Here the CDR3 reads CASSSWEGHNEQFF. CDR3 DNA: TGTGCCAGCAGTTCTTGGGAGGGCCACAATGAGCAGTTCTTC.

The V and J genes are TRBV28 and TRBJ2-4; TRBD1 matches 10 bases. The V gene's germline CDR1 is MDHEN and CDR2 SYDVKM. This CDR3 spans 15 amino acids. J was trimmed by 10 bases and V by 6 bases; bases with no gene match: 12. The CDR3 is CASSRAETGGTIQYF. The CDR3 bases are TGTGCCAGCAGCCGAGCGGAGACAGGGGGCACAATTCAGTACTTC. Together with reference TRBV28 and TRBJ2-4, the CDR3 gives the full variable domain: DVKVTQSSRYLVKRTGEKVFLECVQDMDHENMFWYRQDPGLGLRLIYFSYDVKMKEKGDIPEGYSVSREKKERFSLILESASTNQTSMYLCASSRAETGGTIQYFGAGTRLSVL.

This rearrangement joins TRBV28 to TRBJ2-7; the D is unclear. This CDR3 comprises 15 residues. V was trimmed by 4 bases and J by 3 bases, leaving 16 bases between them. Germline-derived CDR1 and CDR2 are MDHEN and SYDVKM. The CDR3 loop is CASSSPGSLYYEQYF. CDR3 coding DNA: TGTGCCAGCAGTTCTCCCGGCAGTTTATACTACGAGCAGTACTTC.